Reported below is one T cell receptor beta chain. Its antigen is currently unknown. The sample is drawn from a study of T cell responses to AZD1222 COVID-19 vaccine. The CDR3 covers 13 residues. The V end was cut by 5 bases, the J end by 4 bases, with 11 bases between. Germline V gene data show CDR1 as SEHNR and CDR2 as FQNEAQ (reference sequence). General study findings and limits: An increase in Spike-specific TCR breadth and depth was observed after two AZD1222 doses.

Here immunoSEQ multiplex PCR was the method, and the copy in TCRdb shows in-frame clones only, minus some. Among some 130,000 clones listed, about 93% were seen once. Sequencing used peripheral blood, obtained 28 days after the second AZD1222 dose. V gene TRBV7-9 combines with J gene TRBJ1-1, with D possibly TRBD1 on 5 matching bases. The source of this sequence is an adult who received the AZD1222 COVID-19 vaccine. The CDR3 DNA sequence: TGTGCCAGCAGCCCGGGGACTGGCACTGAAGCTTTCTTT. It codes for CASSPGTGTEAFF.